This entry describes one T cell receptor (beta chain). Its recognized antigen is unknown. No much larger clone exists at a distance of one base, and base qualities are not known. Trimming removed 1 base from V and 7 bases from J, leaving 11 bases between the germline ends. Counted from cysteine to phenylalanine, this CDR3 has 14 amino acids. Only the CDR3 DNA stays, 42 bases, in frame from base 1. The germline V gene sets CDR1 to SGHRS and CDR2 to YFSETQ. This specimen belongs to a study of shared clonotypes between healthy human individuals (dated by TCRdb to between 2020 and 2021). Some background on the complete study: The cohort comprised a couple of women and a few men aged 18 to 49 years. To increase sequencing depth and limit assay-specific biases, different laboratories used diverse techniques to prepare libraries and sequence TCR repertoires. For each donor, CD4 naive and CD4 memory were each given three plates, CD8 naive was given two plates, and CD8 memory was given one plate. To estimate repertoire size and how much clonotypes are shared between individuals, the study performed deep sequencing of blood TCR repertoires from five healthy adults. Between about 0.85 and 10 billion PBMCs per donor were obtained by leukapheresis. The paper's findings and limits, for the study overall: Pairwise subsampling indicated that sequencing depth was expected to affect the degree of clonotype sharing among donors. Compared with non-shared clonotypes, clonotypes shared by all four sorted-subset donors had higher generation probabilities. The small number of donors limited the genetic and exposure-history diversity represented. Estimated clonotype richness was generally larger for naive than for memory subsets. When a handful of donors were compared, the shared fraction of clonotypes was about 5% for naive CD4, 3.5% to 4% for naive CD8, about 2.5% for memory CD4, and around 0.37% for memory CD8. Incomplete sequencing was indicated by rarefaction of sorted-subset datasets, despite the large sequencing depth. Sampling was restricted to blood, and TCR repertoires in tissues likely differ from the TCR repertoires found in blood.

The donors were healthy, HIV-negative adults with no recently reported acute infections or vaccinations. All donors were Caucasian adults living in Nashville, Tennessee, USA. CD4+ T cells were enriched by magnetic negative selection, after which naive cells were positively selected on CD45RA and the negative fraction was taken as the memory subset. Blood was obtained by leukapheresis, after which PBMCs were separated by Ficoll-Histopaque density gradient centrifugation and cryopreserved in liquid nitrogen vapor phase. Analytical flow cytometry was used to check the purity and quantity of each magnetically sorted T cell population. Each sorted fraction had its genomic DNA isolated and then quantified by UV absorbance on a Nanodrop 2000c. TCR CDR3 regions were amplified from genomic DNA by multiplex PCR using the deep immunoSEQ assay. Extracted genomic DNA from each cell subset was spread evenly across all wells of several immunoSEQ 96-well plates, with each plate serving as a replicate. Each replicate PCR for sorted subsets received about 220 ng genomic DNA, equal to tens of thousands of T cell genomes. Purified libraries were quantified with a Qubit 3.0 fluorometer, sized on a Bioanalyzer 2100, and re-quantified with the KAPA Library Quantification kit. Every immunoSEQ 96-well plate was sequenced on a separate single-read 150-cycle Illumina NextSeq 550 flow cell. The study's processing was this. Because the immunoSEQ output included only junctional sequences and no quality scores, the filtering could not be the same as the filtering used for full-length reads. Sequences were annotated with PyIR, a Python wrapper for IgBLAST v1.9, and V/J genes and CDR3 were assigned using IMGT germline references. Any read was removed if the V/J assignment was weak (E-value above 1e-6), the CDR3 was missing, or the read contained stop codons, out-of-frame junctions, or ambiguous translated residues. V3J clonotypes were defined as sequences sharing the same inferred V gene, J gene, and CDR3 amino acid sequence. The percentage overlap between two repertoires was calculated by dividing the number of shared unique clonotypes by the size of the smaller repertoire. RTK rarefaction, the Chao1 estimator, and Recon v2.1 estimates of unobserved clonotypes were used to assess repertoire richness. Generation probabilities for all TCRbeta clonotypes obtained by the gDNA method from a handful of donors were computed using OLGA. Here the immuneACCESS table is served through TCRdb, limited to in-frame sequences with V and J called. Missing clones are a known gap in these copies; in checked studies unresolved V genes cover under half, and the rest lacks a known reason. The V and J calls and clone size are taken from that table; D and trimming were inferred from the DNA. This sample gives roughly 2,500,000 clones in total; 93% of them show up just once. The leading ten clones occupy around 0.37% of the sample.

This sequence was found in a man between 18 and 29 years old in good health. Some clones in this sample may be carry-over from other donors' samples. Sequencing was performed on naive CD4+ T cells from PBMCs. The cell subset or site label here, explained by the study, means: CD45RA+ positively selected. The V and J genes are TRBV5-1 and TRBJ1-4, and TRBD1 may be the D gene, going by 5 matching bases. The CDR3 reads CASSLKGETEKLFF. The nucleotides are TGCGCCAGCAGCTTGAAAGGGGAGACTGAAAAACTGTTTTTT.